Sequencing of this T cell receptor beta chain was carried out in a study of tumor-infiltrating lymphocytes in localized non-small cell lung cancer. The CDR3 is made up of 18 amino acids. Sequenced by immunoSEQ multiplex PCR; TCRdb stores in-frame clones only, minus some. The sample comprises more than 10,000 clones, 60% to 70% of which are singletons, and 6% to 9% rests with the top ten. V usage is TRBV21-1 and J usage is TRBJ2-2; the DNA was not compared with TRBD2, the D call given in the table. TRBV21-1 is reported as a pseudogene. The clonotype was recovered from a human donor with non-small cell lung cancer. Sequenced input: lung tumor tissue. As DNA, the CDR3 is TGTGCCAGCAGCAAAGGTAGCACTAGCGTCACGAACACCGGGGAGCTGTTTTTT. Its protein is CASSKGSTSVTNTGELFF.